Listed below are T cell receptor beta chains from one sample, sequenced in a study of cytomegalovirus exposure and HLA in healthy donors. Sequencing was performed with immunoSEQ multiplex PCR; in TCRdb, only in-frame clones are kept and a portion is missing. Here the sample spans some 140,000 clones, 80% to 90% being singletons. Input material: PBMCs. These receptors were collected from a woman aged 25 to 39 in good health and CMV-seronegative. The CDR3 runs from the conserved cysteine through the conserved F or W. The D gene is left open where the match is weak. Rows give clone size only sometimes, using once, few, many, or a class for an expanded clone.

CDR3 length	V gene	clone size	J gene	D gene	CDR3 DNA	CDR3 protein
15	TRBV28	.	TRBJ2-2	TRBD2	TGTGCCAGCAGTCCACATGGGGGGGTCACCGGGGAGCTGTTTTTT	CASSPHGGVTGELFF
16	TRBV4-2	.	TRBJ1-4	.	TGTGCCAGCAGCCCGCATTCGGGGGGGTTTAATGAAAAACTGTTTTTT	CASSPHSGGFNEKLFF
13	TRBV6-5	.	TRBJ2-7	.	TGTGCCAGCACGGACTTCCGGACTGAGGAGCAGTACTTC	CASTDFRTEEQYF
15	TRBV6-5	.	TRBJ1-3	TRBD1	TGTGCCAGCAGTTACGGGACAGGGACTGGAAACACCATATATTTT	CASSYGTGTGNTIYF
13	TRBV30	.	TRBJ2-7	TRBD2	TGTGCCTCCACGGGGGGGAGCTCCTACGAGCAGTACTTC	CASTGGSSYEQYF
13	TRBV14	.	TRBJ1-1	.	TGTGCCAGCTCGGTCACCCAGAACACTGAAGCTTTCTTT	CASSVTQNTEAFF
14	TRBV5-4	.	TRBJ2-5	TRBD2	TGTGCCAGCAGCGAAGCGGGGACTAGAGAGACCCAGTACTTC	CASSEAGTRETQYF
14	TRBV7-2	.	TRBJ2-3	TRBD1	TGTGCCAGCAGCTTAGAAGGGACAGGGGGAAAACAGTATTTT	CASSLEGTGGKQYF
16	TRBV19	.	TRBJ1-1	TRBD1	TGTGCCAGTAGTATCTATCGAGGACAGGGTAACACTGAAGCTTTCTTT	CASSIYRGQGNTEAFF
16	TRBV6-6	.	TRBJ1-1	.	TGTGCCAGCAGTCCCCGGTCGGGGGTATTGAACACTGAAGCTTTCTTT	CASSPRSGVLNTEAFF
16	TRBV9	.	TRBJ1-6	.	TGTGCCAGCAGCGTAGGGGCAGGCTCCTATAATTCACCCCTCCACTTT	CASSVGAGSYNSPLHF
14	TRBV5-1	.	TRBJ2-5	.	TGCGCCAGCAGCTTTGGACTGAATCAAGAGACCCAGTACTTC	CASSFGLNQETQYF
11	TRBV21-1	.	TRBJ2-2	.	TGTGCCAAGGACAGTACCGGGGAGCTGTTTTTT	CAKDSTGELFF
14	TRBV29-1	.	TRBJ2-2	TRBD2	TGCAGCGTATTTAGCGGGGGGGCTCACGGGGAGCTGTTTTTT	CSVFSGGAHGELFF
18	TRBV10-3	.	TRBJ1-2	.	TGTGCCATCAGTCCCCAGGTGGGCAGGTCGACAGCTAACTATGGCTACACCTTC	CAISPQVGRSTANYGYTF
14	TRBV7-9	once	TRBJ2-5	.	TGTGCCAGCAGCTTACTCACAGATAAAGAGACCCAGTACTTC	CASSLLTDKETQYF
18	TRBV14	.	TRBJ2-2	TRBD2	TGTGCCAGCAGCCGATGGGAGCGGCTAGCGGGTAATACCGGGGAGCTGTTTTTT	CASSRWERLAGNTGELFF
15	TRBV7-6	few	TRBJ2-3	.	TGTGCCAGCAGATTGACAGGTACTAGCACAGATACGCAGTATTTT	CASRLTGTSTDTQYF
14	TRBV5-1	few	TRBJ2-7	TRBD1	TGCGCCAGCAGCTCTTTGACAGGGTCCTACGAGCAGTACTTC	CASSSLTGSYEQYF
15	TRBV2	.	TRBJ2-1	TRBD2	TGTGCCAGCAGCCTTAGCGGGGGGGCTCCGAATGAGCAGTTCTTC	CASSLSGGAPNEQFF
12	TRBV29-1	.	TRBJ2-5	.	TGCAGCGTTACCGACAGTGGAGAGACCCAGTACTTC	CSVTDSGETQYF
15	TRBV6-5	.	TRBJ2-3	TRBD1	TGTGCCAGCAGTCAGCGACAGGGAAACACAGATACGCAGTATTTT	CASSQRQGNTDTQYF
13	TRBV2	.	TRBJ1-2	.	TGTGCCAGCAGCGACCCACAGTCCTATGGCTACACCTTC	CASSDPQSYGYTF
15	TRBV5-1	.	TRBJ1-3	.	TGCGCCAGCAGCTTGTCCAGGGTCCCTGGAAACACCATATATTTT	CASSLSRVPGNTIYF
15	TRBV4-2	few	TRBJ1-1	.	TGTGCCAGCAGCCAAGATCGGTTTCCAAACACTGAAGCTTTCTTT	CASSQDRFPNTEAFF
14	TRBV11-2	.	TRBJ1-2	.	TGTGCCAGCAGCTCCTCACAGGGAGCCTATGGCTACACCTTC	CASSSSQGAYGYTF
14	TRBV28	few	TRBJ2-2	TRBD1	TGTGCCAGCAGTCCTACAGGGGGCACCGGGGAGCTGTTTTTT	CASSPTGGTGELFF
15	TRBV15	.	TRBJ2-5	TRBD2	TGTGCCACCAGCACGGAGCGGGGGTACCAAGAGACCCAGTACTTC	CATSTERGYQETQYF
16	TRBV6-6	.	TRBJ2-1	TRBD2	TGTGCCAGCAGTTACTCGGGCGGGGGGGTCTACAATGAGCAGTTCTTC	CASSYSGGGVYNEQFF
15	TRBV5-6	.	TRBJ2-7	.	TGTGCCAGCAGCTTCCTCAGTACAGGCCTGTACGAGCAGTACTTC	CASSFLSTGLYEQYF
18	TRBV11-2	once	TRBJ2-1	.	TGTGCCAGCAGCTTTCGGCGACGGGGGTTAGCCTCCTACAATGAGCAGTTCTTC	CASSFRRRGLASYNEQFF
18	TRBV2	.	TRBJ2-1	.	TGTGCCAGCAGCGAATGGGGGAGGGCACAGGGACAATCCAATGAGCAGTTCTTC	CASSEWGRAQGQSNEQFF
14	TRBV2	.	TRBJ1-6	.	TGTGCCAGCAGTCAGACCAGGGGTCAGTCACCCCTCCACTTT	CASSQTRGQSPLHF
15	TRBV27	few	TRBJ2-7	TRBD1	TGTGCCAGCAGACCCATGACAGGGTTGCCCTACGAGCAGTACTTC	CASRPMTGLPYEQYF
15	TRBV13	.	TRBJ1-1	TRBD1	TGTGCCAGCAGCTTACTTACAGGGGGGAACACTGAAGCTTTCTTT	CASSLLTGGNTEAFF
18	TRBV5-8	.	TRBJ1-6	.	TGTGCCAGCAGCTTGGCCGCGACAGCCTTCCCCTATAATTCACCCCTCCACTTT	CASSLAATAFPYNSPLHF
12	TRBV7-3	.	TRBJ2-7	TRBD2	TGTACCGGGACTACTTTTAGCTACGAGCAGTACTTC	CTGTTFSYEQYF
15	TRBV6-6	.	TRBJ2-7	TRBD1	TGTGCCAGCAGTTACGAGGGACAGGGGATCTACGAGCAGTACTTC	CASSYEGQGIYEQYF
15	TRBV5-1	.	TRBJ2-3	TRBD1	TGCGCCAGCAGCTATGGACAGGGGCAAGTGGATACGCAGTATTTT	CASSYGQGQVDTQYF
11	TRBV20-1	.	TRBJ2-7	.	TGCAGTGGAACAGGAAACTACGAGCAGTACTTC	CSGTGNYEQYF
15	TRBV6-6	.	TRBJ1-2	.	TGTGCCAGCAGTTTGACCCGCGGGACTCCCGATGGCTACACCTTC	CASSLTRGTPDGYTF
16	TRBV2	.	TRBJ2-4	TRBD1	TGTGCCAGCCGAAGGACAGGAGATATAGCCAAAAACATTCAGTACTTC	CASRRTGDIAKNIQYF
15	TRBV27	.	TRBJ2-1	TRBD2	TGTGCCAGCAGTTTCCTAGCGGGGGAGGACAATGAGCAGTTCTTC	CASSFLAGEDNEQFF
16	TRBV4-3	.	TRBJ2-3	.	TGCGCCAGCAGCCGACTTACAGGGACCCTCACAGATACGCAGTATTTT	CASSRLTGTLTDTQYF
15	TRBV7-2	few	TRBJ1-6	.	TGTGCCAGCAGCCGCGATACCGGCGGCGGTTCACCCCTCCACTTT	CASSRDTGGGSPLHF
12	TRBV27	.	TRBJ2-7	.	TGTGCCAGCAGCCCGACTCCCTACGAGCAGTACTTC	CASSPTPYEQYF
16	TRBV9	.	TRBJ2-6	TRBD2	TGTGCCAGCAGCGTAGGGGAGGGAATTGGGGCCAACGTCCTGACTTTC	CASSVGEGIGANVLTF
14	TRBV7-9	few	TRBJ1-2	TRBD1	TGTGCCAGCAGCTTAGGGGGACAGGGGCAAGGCTACACCTTC	CASSLGGQGQGYTF
11	TRBV29-1	.	TRBJ1-2	.	TGCAGCGTTGAAACGGGAGATGGCTACACCTTC	CSVETGDGYTF